Listed here are 20 T cell receptor beta chains from one sample, sequenced in a study of CD8+ T cells in alopecia areata. Extraction and reverse transcription of RNA yielded cDNA as the sequencing template. Measured with immunoSEQ multiplex PCR; TCRdb has only the in-frame clones, and not every one. The sample contains under 130,000 clones, roughly 53% of which appear only once. Material: CD4+ T cells sorted from blood. The receptors derive from a human donor in good health.

This chain links TRBV15 with TRBJ2-1, with D tentatively TRBD1 (5 bases). Germline V CDR1 and CDR2: LNHNV, YYDKDF (reference sequence). This CDR3 is 15 amino acids long. Trimming shortened V by 0 bases and J by 5 bases, and 11 bases separated the two germline ends. CDR3 coding DNA: TGTGCCACCAGCAGAGAGGGGTCAGGGAACAATGAGCAGTTCTTC. It yields the protein CATSREGSGNNEQFF.

The chain combines TRBV7-9 with TRBJ2-1; no firm D call. The CDR3 consists of 14 residues. Trimming stripped 0 bases from V and 8 bases from J, with 11 bases between. Germline-derived CDR1 and CDR2 are SEHNR and FQNEAQ (reference sequence). The CDR3 region is CASSLAGWVDEQFF. DNA for the CDR3: TGTGCCAGCAGCTTAGCAGGTTGGGTGGATGAGCAGTTCTTC. Drawing the rest from reference TRBV7-9 and TRBJ2-1, the complete variable domain is DTGVSQNPRHKITKRGQNVTFRCDPISEHNRLYWYRQTLGQGPEFLTYFQNEAQLEKSRLLSDRFSAERPKGSFSTLEIQRTEQGDSAMYLCASSLAGWVDEQFFGPGTRLTVL.

This clone turned up a few times. The chain recombines TRBV15 with TRBJ2-5; 15 nucleotides match TRBD2. The CDR3 is made up of 15 amino acids. In germline, CDR1 is LNHNV, CDR2 YYDKDF (reference sequence). J lost 4 bases, V lost 8 bases, and 5 bases had no gene match. CDR3 in amino acids: CATGGLAGGRETQYF. For the CDR3, the DNA is TGTGCCACCGGGGGACTAGCGGGGGGACGAGAGACCCAGTACTTC.

There are a few counts of this clone. This chain links TRBV2 with TRBJ2-5; 9 nucleotides agree with TRBD1. The CDR3 sequence is 14 residues long. Trimming at V came to 8 bases and at J to 4 bases, leaving 8 bases not matched to a gene. Germline lookup yields CDR1 SNHLY and CDR2 FYNNEI. CDR3 region: CASDRGSARETQYF. CDR3 bases: TGTGCCAGCGACAGGGGGTCGGCTAGAGAGACCCAGTACTTC.

This chain uses TRBV30 with TRBJ2-3; 9 bases map to TRBD1. The junction had 2 bases not matched to a gene; V was cut back by 1 base and J by 0 bases. Germline loops: CDR1 GTSNPN, CDR2 SVGIG (reference sequence). The CDR3 runs 15 residues. CDR3 region: CAWSAGTGSTDTQYF. The CDR3 coding sequence is TGTGCCTGGAGTGCCGGGACAGGGAGCACAGATACGCAGTATTTT.

CDR3 residues: CSVLDPTYNEQFF. CDR3 nucleotide sequence: TGCAGCGTTTTGGACCCCACCTACAATGAGCAGTTCTTC. The genes are TRBV29-1 and TRBJ2-1; D is undetermined. This CDR3 spans 13 amino acids. Germline values: CDR1 SQVTM, CDR2 ANQGSEA. The ends were cut back, 5 bases at V and 2 bases at J, with 10 bases in the middle.

This clone showed up just a few times. The genes are TRBV5-1 and TRBJ2-1; D possibly corresponds to TRBD1 (5 bases). V was shortened by 0 bases and J by 8 bases, with 9 bases between the two germline ends. CDR1 SGHRS and CDR2 YFSETQ come from the germline V gene. CDR3 size: 13 residues. CDR3 region: CASSLAQQDEQFF. The CDR3 region has the DNA TGCGCCAGCAGCTTGGCCCAACAGGATGAGCAGTTCTTC. The whole variable domain, remainder taken from reference TRBV5-1 and TRBJ2-1, is KAGVTQTPRYLIKTRGQQVTLSCSPISGHRSVSWYQQTPGQGLQFLFEYFSETQRNKGNFPGRFSGRQFSNSRSEMNVSTLELGDSALYLCASSLAQQDEQFFGPGTRLTVL.

This clone appeared a single time. This sequence joins TRBV30 and TRBJ2-2; possibly TRBD2 for D (6 bases). The germline gives CDR1 GTSNPN, CDR2 SVGIG (reference sequence). CDR3 length equals 14 residues. Trimming removed 3 bases at V and 5 bases at J, with 13 bases between. CDR3 region: CAWRTRGGTGELFF. DNA of the CDR3: TGTGCCTGGAGGACGCGGGGCGGAACCGGGGAGCTGTTTTTT.

The genes are TRBV29-1 and TRBJ1-4; D ambiguous. Per the germline V gene, CDR1 is SQVTM and CDR2 is ANQGSEA. Trimming stripped 4 bases from V and 4 bases from J, with 10 bases between. This CDR3 contains 13 residues. The CDR3: CSVGAANNEKLFF. As DNA, the CDR3 is TGCAGCGTTGGGGCTGCCAATAATGAAAAACTGTTTTTT.

This chain connects TRBV7-9 to TRBJ2-3; D is undetermined. The CDR3 is 15 residues long. CDR1 is SEHNR and CDR2 is FQNEAQ in the germline V gene (reference sequence). V was cut by 1 base and J by 7 bases, with 15 bases left in between. The CDR3 coding sequence is TGTGCCAGCAGCTTAGAGGGCCTTGCGACGAATACGCAGTATTTT. It yields the protein CASSLEGLATNTQYF.

This clone was observed a handful of times. The chain carries TRBV2 and TRBJ2-6; 9 bases align to TRBD2. The CDR3 length is 17 residues. CDR1 and CDR2 from the germline V gene are SNHLY and FYNNEI. V shed 7 bases and J 0 bases; nucleotides not matched to a gene: 7. The CDR3 here is CASNLAGARSGANVLTF. As DNA, the CDR3 is TGTGCCAGCAATTTAGCGGGGGCCCGCTCTGGGGCCAACGTCCTGACTTTC. The full variable domain, in which reference TRBV2 and TRBJ2-6 provide the parts outside the CDR3, is EPEVTQTPSHQVTQMGQEVILRCVPISNHLYFYWYRQILGQKVEFLVSFYNNEISEKSEIFDDQFSVERPDGSNFTLKIRSTKLEDSAMYFCASNLAGARSGANVLTFGAGSRLTVL.

This clone appeared a few times. The CDR3 DNA follows: TGTGCCAGCAGTGTCTCAGGGATAGATGGCTACACCTTC. This encodes CASSVSGIDGYTF. The chain uses TRBV2 and TRBJ1-2; possible D gene TRBD1, 5 bases. The CDR3 spans 13 residues. Trimming pared 4 bases from V and 6 bases from J, leaving 12 bases between. Germline V lookup: CDR1 SNHLY, CDR2 FYNNEI.

Notes on this clone: At one boundary the junction diverges from the germline segment, which might be a read error. The chain joins TRBV7-7 to TRBJ2-5, with D unclear. This CDR3 contains 13 residues. CDR1 SSHAT and CDR2 FNYEAQ come from the germline V gene (reference sequence). This CDR3 is CASSSQDRETQYF. CDR3 coding DNA: TGTGCTAGCAGCTCCCAGGACCGAGAGACCCAGTACTTC. Drawing the rest from reference TRBV7-7 and TRBJ2-5, the complete variable domain is GAGVSQSPRYKVTKRGQDVTLRCDPISSHATLYWYQQALGQGPEFLTYFNYEAQPDKSGLPSDRFSAERPEGSISTLTIQRTEQRDSAMYRCASSSQDRETQYFGPGTRLLVL.

The J gene is TRBJ2-7, the V gene TRBV14, with D perhaps TRBD1 (6 bases). Germline V gene sequence: CDR1 SGHDN, CDR2 FVKESK. V lost 0 bases and J lost 9, with 18 bases in between. This CDR3 contains 15 residues. As DNA, the CDR3 is TGTGCCAGCAGCCAAGAACGCAGGGGCGCTTGGGGGCAGTACTTC. Protein: CASSQERRGAWGQYF.

This clone has just one count. This chain connects TRBV27 to TRBJ2-3; tentatively, D is TRBD2 (6 bases). Trimming took 6 bases from V and 5 from J, leaving 24 bases between them. The germline CDR1 and CDR2 sequences are MNHEY and SMNVEV (reference sequence). CDR3 size: 17 residues. CDR3 nucleotide sequence: TGTGCCAGCAGGCCCCATCGGGGGACGGGGGACGTAGATACGCAGTATTTT. As protein: CASRPHRGTGDVDTQYF.

The chain combines TRBV7-6 with TRBJ2-3; D not resolved. The germline V and J ends were trimmed by 10 bases and 1 base, with 6 bases remaining between them. Looked up from germline, CDR1 is SGHVS and CDR2 is FNYEAQ. CDR3 length: 11 residues. The chain's CDR3 is CATEGTDTQYF. Here the CDR3 DNA reads TGTGCCACGGAAGGCACAGATACGCAGTATTTT.

This clone was found once. The V call is TRBV4-1, the J call TRBJ1-4, with a weak D call TRBD1 (5 bases). This CDR3 is 15 amino acids long. The V and J ends lost 2 bases and 5 bases respectively, with 12 bases between them. CDR1 is MGHRA, CDR2 YSYEKL, per germline. CDR3 DNA sequence: TGCGCCAGCAGCCAAAGGGGAGGGTCGAATGAAAAACTGTTTTTT. It yields the protein CASSQRGGSNEKLFF.

The chain couples TRBV23-1 to TRBJ1-5; D gene ambiguous. Being an ORF, TRBV23-1 has a function that is uncertain. V was cut by 0 bases and J by 6 bases, with 6 bases left in between. The CDR3 extends over 13 amino acids. The CDR3 sequence is CASSQSRSQPQHF. In DNA, the CDR3 is TGCGCCAGCAGTCAATCCAGGAGTCAGCCCCAGCATTTT.

The V gene is TRBV15, the J gene TRBJ1-5; 9 nucleotides align to TRBD1. This CDR3 is 17 amino acids long. Looked up from germline, CDR1 is LNHNV and CDR2 is YYDKDF (reference sequence). With 3 bases clipped from V and 6 bases from J, the junction kept 12 bases outside the gene matches. The CDR3 region is CATSRPPGTGKGQPQHF. Written as DNA, the CDR3 is TGTGCCACCAGCAGGCCGCCCGGGACAGGGAAGGGTCAGCCCCAGCATTTT.

V usage is TRBV7-9 and J usage is TRBJ1-3; the D is unclear. Germline CDR1 and CDR2: SEHNR and FQNEAQ (reference sequence). The ends were cut back, 2 bases at V and 7 bases at J, with 6 bases in the middle. The CDR3 runs to 12 residues. In DNA, the CDR3 is TGTGCCAGCAGCTTATCGGACAACACCATATATTTT. Translating it yields CASSLSDNTIYF.